A single sample gave rise to the 20 T cell receptor beta chains below, sequenced in a study of beta chain features in type 1 diabetes. Reverse transcription of all isolated RNA meant that expressed TCRB transcripts were sequenced. Sequencing used immunoSEQ multiplex PCR; TCRdb keeps in-frame clones, though not all of them. The profile shows some 270,000 clones, under 13% of them singletons. Study observations and caveats: Researchers report that Type 1 diabetes patients had moderately but significantly shorter TCRB CDR3s across all four CD4+ subsets.

Their specific antigens are unknown. The sequenced material came from naive CD4+ T cells from blood. The receptor set was obtained from a young man with type 1 diabetes.

V is TRBV20-1 and J is TRBJ2-3; D perhaps matches TRBD2 (6 bases). This CDR3 comprises 11 residues. V was trimmed by 8 bases and J by 6 bases, leaving 12 bases between them. The germline CDR1 and CDR2 sequences are DFQATT and SNEGSKA (reference sequence). CDR3 sequence (DNA): TGCAGTCTTGTCGGAGGGGATACGCAGTATTTT. It codes for CSLVGGDTQYF.

The rearrangement links TRBV15 to TRBJ1-4; the match to TRBD1 covers 8 bases. V trimming: 0 bases; J trimming: 8 bases; junction bases outside the gene matches: 8. The CDR3 has 16 residues. Germline CDR1 and CDR2: LNHNV and YYDKDF (reference sequence). The CDR3 reads CATSRDPGQGGEKLFF. DNA for the CDR3: TGTGCCACCAGCAGAGACCCCGGACAGGGAGGGGAAAAACTGTTTTTT.

The chain has TRBV30 and TRBJ1-4; D is ambiguous. Trimming left V 4 bases short and J 0 bases short, with 9 bases between. This CDR3 has 14 residues. Germline V gene lookup returns CDR1 GTSNPN and CDR2 SVGIG (reference sequence). Here the CDR3 reads CAWTTGTTNEKLFF. The CDR3 nucleotides read TGTGCCTGGACCACCGGGACAACTAATGAAAAACTGTTTTTT.

V and J are TRBV15 and TRBJ1-2, with D hard to call. Germline V CDR1 and CDR2: LNHNV, YYDKDF (reference sequence). This CDR3 has 12 residues. The V end lost 5 bases, the J end lost 7 bases, and 11 bases lay between the germline ends. The CDR3 reads CATSHARGGYTF. CDR3 nucleotides: TGTGCCACCAGCCATGCCCGGGGTGGCTACACCTTC.

This clone was counted only a few times. The J gene is TRBJ2-3, the V gene TRBV7-2, with 9 bases fitting TRBD2. This CDR3 spans 16 amino acids. J gave up 6 bases and V 4 bases, and 11 bases lay outside the gene matches. CDR1 SGHTA and CDR2 FQGNSA come from the germline V gene. The CDR3: CASSSFSGGTVDTQYF. CDR3 sequence (DNA): TGTGCCAGCAGCTCATTTAGCGGGGGCACAGTGGATACGCAGTATTTT.

The chain joins TRBV5-1 to TRBJ2-5; TRBD2 agrees at 7 bases. Germline CDR1 SGHRS, CDR2 YFSETQ. This CDR3 is 14 amino acids long. V lost 4 bases and J lost 5; bases outside the gene matches: 8. CDR3 sequence (DNA): TGCGCCAGCAGCAACAAACCCGGGGGGGAGACCCAGTACTTC. Translating it yields CASSNKPGGETQYF. The full variable domain, in which reference TRBV5-1 and TRBJ2-5 provide the parts outside the CDR3, is KAGVTQTPRYLIKTRGQQVTLSCSPISGHRSVSWYQQTPGQGLQFLFEYFSETQRNKGNFPGRFSGRQFSNSRSEMNVSTLELGDSALYLCASSNKPGGETQYFGPGTRLLVL.

This rearrangement joins TRBV30 to TRBJ1-2; the D gene is possibly TRBD1 (5 bases). The V and J ends lost 4 bases and 8 bases respectively, with 11 bases between them. The CDR3 spans 11 residues. Germline loops: CDR1 GTSNPN, CDR2 SVGIG (reference sequence). Written as DNA, the CDR3 is TGTGCCTGGACCAGGGTTGGGGGCTACACCTTC. This encodes CAWTRVGGYTF.

This clone has just a few counts. This chain links TRBV7-9 with TRBJ2-1, with 9 bases aligning to TRBD1. The CDR3 sequence is 13 residues long. Unmatched junction bases numbered 6, after V lost 6 bases and J lost 9 bases. Per the germline V gene, CDR1 is SEHNR and CDR2 is FQNEAQ (reference sequence). As DNA, the CDR3 is TGTGCCAGCAGGTATGGACAGGGGTCTGAGCAGTTCTTC. The encoded protein is CASRYGQGSEQFF.

This clone has only a few counts. V gene TRBV25-1 combines with J gene TRBJ1-5; 7 positions agree with TRBD1. The V and J ends lost 5 bases and 6 bases, in that order; junction bases with no gene match: 7. The CDR3 has 14 amino acids. Germline V gives CDR1 MGHDK, CDR2 SYGVNS. CDR3 coding DNA: TGTGCCAGCAGTCGTACAGGGGATGGTCAGCCCCAGCATTTT. Translation: CASSRTGDGQPQHF.

Only a few counts were recorded for this clone. The chain recombines TRBV18 with TRBJ1-6; 7 nucleotides line up with TRBD1. V was clipped by 3 bases and J by 7 bases; unmatched bases: 6. The CDR3 extends over 15 amino acids. CDR1 and CDR2 from the germline V gene are KGHSH and LQKENI. The CDR3 loop reads CASSPEGTVNSPLHF. As DNA, the CDR3 is TGTGCCAGCTCACCCGAGGGGACAGTGAATTCACCCCTCCACTTT.

The V call is TRBV5-1, the J call TRBJ1-4, with a tentative D call TRBD1 (6 bases). CDR1 and CDR2 (germline): SGHRS, YFSETQ. The V and J ends lost 3 bases and 4 bases respectively, with 10 bases between them. The CDR3 sequence is 14 residues long. CDR3 in amino acids: CASSSGQINEKLFF. CDR3 bases: TGCGCCAGCAGCTCTGGACAGATTAATGAAAAACTGTTTTTT.

The chain links TRBV2 to TRBJ2-3; D is possibly TRBD1 (5 bases). V shed 8 bases and J shed 3 bases, with 9 bases lying between them. Germline lookup yields CDR1 SNHLY and CDR2 FYNNEI. The CDR3 spans 12 residues. CDR3 sequence: CASGASTDTQYF. The CDR3, as DNA: TGTGCCAGCGGGGCGTCTACAGATACGCAGTATTTT.

A few counts support this clone. This sequence joins TRBV5-1 and TRBJ2-2, with 8 positions matching TRBD1. Per germline, CDR1 SGHRS and CDR2 YFSETQ. The CDR3 totals 15 residues. V lost 1 base to trimming and J lost 5 bases; unmatched junction nucleotides: 4. The CDR3 spells CASSLSTGATGELFF. CDR3 coding DNA: TGCGCCAGCAGCTTGTCGACAGGGGCGACCGGGGAGCTGTTTTTT.

This clone was found a few times. At the DNA level, this CDR3 is encoded by other sequences in the same sample as well. J is TRBJ2-7 and V is TRBV28; no firm D call. The germline CDR1 and CDR2 sequences are MDHEN and SYDVKM. The CDR3 covers 12 residues. V lost 5 bases to trimming and J lost 3 bases, with 8 bases between them. The CDR3 sequence is CASSPPGYEQYF. In DNA form, the CDR3 reads TGTGCCAGCAGTCCCCCAGGCTACGAGCAGTACTTC.

This clone was detected only a few times. The V gene is TRBV9, the J gene TRBJ2-7; tentatively, D is TRBD1 (6 bases). CDR3 size: 14 residues. V was pared by 4 bases and J by 1 base, with 12 bases between. Germline lookup yields CDR1 SGDLS and CDR2 YYNGEE. The CDR3 protein is CASSPGVGSYEQYF. CDR3 DNA sequence: TGTGCCAGCAGCCCAGGGGTAGGATCCTACGAGCAGTACTTC.

This clone has a single count. V usage is TRBV28 and J usage is TRBJ2-7; 7 bases line up with TRBD2. J lost 2 bases, V lost 6 bases, and 16 bases had no gene match. Germline-derived CDR1 and CDR2 are MDHEN and SYDVKM. The CDR3 length is 17 residues. The CDR3 DNA is TGTGCCAGCAGCCCCCTTGGAGGCGGGGGACCTCCCTACGAGCAGTACTTC. Amino acid sequence: CASSPLGGGGPPYEQYF. Filled out from reference TRBV28 and TRBJ2-7, the complete variable domain reads DVKVTQSSRYLVKRTGEKVFLECVQDMDHENMFWYRQDPGLGLRLIYFSYDVKMKEKGDIPEGYSVSREKKERFSLILESASTNQTSMYLCASSPLGGGGPPYEQYFGPGTRLTVT.

The chain employs TRBV9 and TRBJ2-1; 12 bases are a match to TRBD2. Trimming took 1 base from V and 2 from J; bases not matched to a gene: 7. CDR1 is SGDLS and CDR2 is YYNGEE in the germline V gene. The CDR3 is 18 residues long. CDR3 DNA: TGTGCCAGCAGCGTACTAGCGGGGGGGGCTAATACCTACAATGAGCAGTTCTTC. Protein: CASSVLAGGANTYNEQFF.

This clone was seen more than once but under ten times. This chain connects TRBV6-1 to TRBJ2-2; TRBD2 matches 7 bases. The length of the CDR3 is 16 residues. With V trimmed by 6 bases and J by 0 bases, 7 bases remained unmatched. Germline loops: CDR1 MNHNS, CDR2 SASEGT. The CDR3 region is CASRESGRSNTGELFF. The CDR3 coding sequence is TGTGCCAGCAGAGAATCCGGGAGGTCGAACACCGGGGAGCTGTTTTTT.

This clone has only a few counts. Within the sample, other DNA sequences also encode this same CDR3. The chain couples TRBV9 to TRBJ2-3; D gene uncertain. The CDR3 sequence is 13 residues long. In germline, CDR1 is SGDLS, CDR2 YYNGEE. V lost 1 base and J lost 0, with 3 bases in between. The CDR3 coding sequence is TGTGCCAGCAGCGTACTAAGCACAGATACGCAGTATTTT. Residues: CASSVLSTDTQYF.

In its sample, this clone was seen a few times. CDR3 protein: CASSQEKRGGVPTDTQYF. The CDR3 region has the DNA TGCGCCAGCAGCCAAGAGAAAAGAGGGGGGGTCCCCACAGATACGCAGTATTTT. The chain is built from TRBV4-3 and TRBJ2-3, with D maybe TRBD2 (7 bases). Germline CDR1 and CDR2: LGHNA and YSLEER. Between the trimmed V and J ends, which lost 0 bases and 2 bases, there was a span of 18 bases. This CDR3 has 18 residues.